Presented here are 26 T cell receptor beta chains from one specimen sequenced in a study of T cells in localized non-small cell lung cancer. TCRdb keeps only in-frame clones here, not all; method: immunoSEQ multiplex PCR. The profile shows over 25,000 clones, about four fifths of them singletons. Specimen: peripheral blood, collected before any cancer treatment. The source of these receptors is a male donor aged 60 or older with stage III squamous cell lung carcinoma.

V is TRBV4-3 and J is TRBJ1-5; D possibly corresponds to TRBD1 (5 bases). CDR3 length: 15 amino acids. Deletions cut 1 base from V and 9 bases from J, with 16 bases between. Germline CDR1 and CDR2: LGHNA and YSLEER. CDR3 nucleotide sequence: TGCGCCAGCAGCCAAGCAGCGGGGGGGTCGGGGCCCCAGCATTTT. Translated: CASSQAAGGSGPQHF.

The chain has TRBV6-6 and TRBJ2-7; 7 positions agree with TRBD2. Germline values: CDR1 MNHNY, CDR2 SVGAGI (reference sequence). The junction had 7 bases not matched to a gene; V was cut back by 8 bases and J by 3 bases. The CDR3 covers 13 residues. The CDR3 loop is CASGTTDYYEQYF. Here the CDR3 DNA reads TGTGCCAGCGGGACTACAGATTACTACGAGCAGTACTTC.

The chain combines TRBV5-6 with TRBJ1-1; D remains unclear. Germline V CDR1 and CDR2: SGHDT, YYEEEE. Trimming removed 0 bases at V and 4 bases at J, with 13 bases between. The CDR3 runs to 15 residues. The CDR3 DNA is TGTGCCAGCAGCTTGGTAGGAGGGCCAGGCACTGAAGCTTTCTTT. This translates into CASSLVGGPGTEAFF. The entire variable domain, with the rest obtained from reference TRBV5-6 and TRBJ1-1, is as follows: DAGVTQSPTHLIKTRGQQVTLRCSPKSGHDTVSWYQQALGQGPQFIFQYYEEEERQRGNFPDRFSGHQFPNYSSELNVNALLLGDSALYLCASSLVGGPGTEAFFGQGTRLTVV.

This rearrangement joins TRBV11-2 to TRBJ2-7, with D perhaps matching TRBD1 (6 bases). Deletions cut 6 bases from V and 0 bases from J, with 15 bases between. Germline V CDR1 and CDR2: SGHAT, FQNNGV. This CDR3 is 15 amino acids long. In DNA form, the CDR3 reads TGTGCCAGCAGTCGCAGGGACAAGAGCTCCTACGAGCAGTACTTC. Protein: CASSRRDKSSYEQYF. Supplemented by reference TRBV11-2 and TRBJ2-7, the full variable domain reads EAGVAQSPRYKIIEKRQSVAFWCNPISGHATLYWYQQILGQGPKLLIQFQNNGVVDDSQLPKDRFSAERLKGVDSTLKIQPAKLEDSAVYLCASSRRDKSSYEQYFGPGTRLTVT.

This clone came up a few times. This sequence joins TRBV14 and TRBJ1-1; D not certain. Trimming took 0 bases from V and 5 from J, leaving 16 bases between them. Germline V CDR1 and CDR2: SGHDN, FVKESK. The CDR3 has 16 residues. CDR3: CASSQDPAGRWTEAFF. In DNA form, the CDR3 reads TGTGCCAGCAGCCAAGATCCGGCAGGACGGTGGACTGAAGCTTTCTTT.

The chain joins TRBV19 to TRBJ2-5, with TRBD2 matching 7 bases. The CDR3 consists of 13 residues. The germline V gene encodes CDR1 LNHDA and CDR2 SQIVND (reference sequence). Unmatched junction bases numbered 7, after V lost 7 bases and J lost 5 bases. The CDR3, as DNA: TGTGCCAGTACGGCGGGAGCTGGCGAGACCCAGTACTTC. This encodes CASTAGAGETQYF.

This sequence joins TRBV10-3 and TRBJ2-1, with 9 nucleotides matching TRBD1. Germline V gene lookup returns CDR1 ENHRY and CDR2 SYGVKD. Germline trimming cut 2 bases from V and 7 bases from J; bases unmatched to any gene: 3. This CDR3 region has 14 residues. CDR3 loop: CAISEGDRGNEQFF. CDR3 sequence (DNA): TGTGCCATCAGTGAGGGAGACAGGGGGAATGAGCAGTTCTTC.

This rearrangement joins TRBV15 to TRBJ2-1; 9 bases align to TRBD2. In germline, CDR1 is LNHNV, CDR2 YYDKDF (reference sequence). V lost 8 bases and J lost 9; bases outside the gene matches: 8. The CDR3 covers 13 residues. CDR3 sequence reads: CATGVGREGEQFF. DNA of the CDR3: TGTGCCACCGGGGTAGGGCGGGAGGGTGAGCAGTTCTTC.

By share, this clone counts as medium-sized (0.01 to 0.1%). V gene TRBV27 combines with J gene TRBJ1-2; a weak D match, TRBD1 (6 bases). Germline V gives CDR1 MNHEY, CDR2 SMNVEV (reference sequence). The V end lost 8 bases, the J end lost 4 bases, and 17 bases lay between the germline ends. The CDR3 covers 14 residues. The CDR3 sequence is CASGSSQGSYGYTF. In DNA, the CDR3 is TGTGCCAGCGGGTCTAGTCAGGGGTCCTATGGCTACACCTTC.

The chain has TRBV5-1 and TRBJ1-2, with TRBD1 as a possible D gene (6 bases). The CDR3 has 17 amino acids. Germline loops: CDR1 SGHRS, CDR2 YFSETQ. Between the trimmed V and J ends, which lost 4 bases and 7 bases, there was a span of 26 bases. CDR3 sequence: CASSDQPEMNRVSGYTF. In DNA form, the CDR3 reads TGCGCCAGCAGCGATCAACCTGAAATGAACAGGGTCTCTGGCTACACCTTC.

The rearrangement uses TRBV5-6 and TRBJ2-1; D is perhaps TRBD2 (6 bases). The CDR3 extends over 14 amino acids. Trimming cost V 6 bases and J 6 bases, with 16 bases left between them. Germline lookup yields CDR1 SGHDT and CDR2 YYEEEE. DNA of the CDR3: TGTGCCAGCAACTTTTGGGACTTACGCAATGAGCAGTTCTTC. Protein sequence: CASNFWDLRNEQFF.

The chain carries TRBV25-1 and TRBJ1-1; D not resolved. V gave up 0 bases and J gave up 1 base, with 9 bases separating them. Germline V gene lookup returns CDR1 MGHDK and CDR2 SYGVNS. The CDR3 is 15 amino acids. The CDR3 nucleotides are TGTGCCAGCAGTGAATATGGCAGGACGAACACTGAAGCTTTCTTT. Protein sequence: CASSEYGRTNTEAFF.

This clone was seen a handful of times. The rearrangement joins TRBV7-9 to TRBJ1-3; D unresolved. This CDR3 contains 15 residues. The V end was cut by 5 bases, the J end by 0 bases, with 11 bases between. The V gene's germline CDR1 is SEHNR and CDR2 FQNEAQ (reference sequence). The CDR3: CASSPVYVSGNTIYF. The DNA for the CDR3 is TGTGCCAGCAGCCCCGTTTACGTCTCTGGAAACACCATATATTTT. The full variable domain, with the rest looked up from reference TRBV7-9 and TRBJ1-3, is DTGVSQNPRHKITKRGQNVTFRCDPISEHNRLYWYRQTLGQGPEFLTYFQNEAQLEKSRLLSDRFSAERPKGSFSTLEIQRTEQGDSAMYLCASSPVYVSGNTIYFGEGSWLTVV.

The chain couples TRBV7-2 to TRBJ1-3; the D is unclear. V was pared by 1 base and J by 4 bases, with 8 bases between. Looked up from germline, CDR1 is SGHTA and CDR2 is FQGNSA. CDR3 size: 14 residues. DNA for the CDR3: TGTGCCAGCAGCTTAGGGTGGTTAGGAAACACCATATATTTT. Its translation: CASSLGWLGNTIYF.

This rearrangement joins TRBV6-6 to TRBJ2-5; no reliable D call. The end of the DNA is better explained by TRBJ2-7, so the J call may be wrong. Per germline, CDR1 MNHNY and CDR2 SVGAGI (reference sequence). The CDR3 contains 16 residues. CDR3 residues: CASSYSVAGRDYEQYF. The CDR3 DNA follows: TGTGCCAGCAGTTACTCAGTGGCTGGAAGGGACTACGAGCAGTACTTC.

The chain joins TRBV30 to TRBJ1-5; 9 bases match TRBD1. The CDR3 extends over 15 amino acids. The germline V gene has CDR1 GTSNPN and CDR2 SVGIG (reference sequence). With V trimmed by 3 bases and J by 4 bases, 7 bases remained unmatched. CDR3 loop: CAWRGTGTGNQPQHF. CDR3 coding DNA: TGTGCCTGGAGGGGCACCGGGACAGGGAATCAGCCCCAGCATTTT.

The chain employs TRBV19 and TRBJ1-5; D ambiguous. V dropped 3 bases and J dropped 6 bases, with 18 bases sitting between them. Germline-derived CDR1 and CDR2 are LNHDA and SQIVND (reference sequence). The CDR3 extends over 16 amino acids. This CDR3 is CASSIAPQDLFQPQHF. The CDR3 nucleotides read TGTGCCAGTAGTATTGCACCCCAGGACCTCTTTCAGCCCCAGCATTTT.

The chain has TRBV5-8 and TRBJ1-4; D not resolved. Trimming stripped 4 bases from V and 7 bases from J, with 17 bases between. This CDR3 contains 15 residues. Per germline, CDR1 SGHTS and CDR2 YDEGEE. As DNA, the CDR3 is TGTGCCAGCAGCCTCAACGGAGGTGCCTCTGAAAAACTGTTTTTT. It yields the protein CASSLNGGASEKLFF.

The CDR3: CASSPGAYEQYF. The CDR3 DNA reads as TGTGCCAGCAGCCCTGGCGCGTACGAGCAGTACTTC. The rearrangement joins TRBV7-2 to TRBJ2-7; D is uncertain. Trimming cost V 5 bases and J 4 bases, with 9 bases left between them. Germline-derived CDR1 and CDR2 are SGHTA and FQGNSA. The CDR3 length is 12 residues.

This chain connects TRBV13 to TRBJ2-3; TRBD2 is a possible D gene (6 bases). The length of the CDR3 is 16 residues. The germline V gene has CDR1 PRHDT and CDR2 FYEKMQ (reference sequence). Trimming took off 1 base at V and 1 base at J, with 12 bases between the two ends. CDR3 nucleotide sequence: TGTGCCAGCAGCTTAGCACCTAGCGCACGCACAGATACGCAGTATTTT. Encoded protein: CASSLAPSARTDTQYF.

The chain joins TRBV28 to TRBJ2-5; D gene uncertain. With 6 bases removed from V and 5 bases from J, the gap between germline ends came to 10 bases. This CDR3 has 12 residues. Germline V CDR1 and CDR2: MDHEN, SYDVKM. The chain's CDR3 is CASRGFSETQYF. CDR3 DNA sequence: TGTGCCAGCAGGGGATTCTCGGAGACCCAGTACTTC.

The chain employs TRBV14 and TRBJ2-1; D unresolved. The V end lost 2 bases, the J end lost 1 base, and 9 bases lay between the germline ends. This CDR3 has 15 residues. Germline assignment: CDR1 SGHDN and CDR2 FVKESK. The CDR3 DNA is TGTGCCAGCAGCCAAAGATCGGCTTCCTACAATGAGCAGTTCTTC. Protein sequence: CASSQRSASYNEQFF.

The chain employs TRBV5-1 and TRBJ1-1; no reliable D call. Germline CDR1 and CDR2: SGHRS and YFSETQ. The CDR3 is made up of 14 amino acids. With 0 bases removed from V and 3 bases from J, the gap between germline ends came to 9 bases. CDR3 sequence reads: CASSLGGSDTEAFF. CDR3 coding DNA: TGCGCCAGCAGCTTGGGGGGTTCGGACACTGAAGCTTTCTTT. The entire variable domain, with the rest obtained from reference TRBV5-1 and TRBJ1-1, is as follows: KAGVTQTPRYLIKTRGQQVTLSCSPISGHRSVSWYQQTPGQGLQFLFEYFSETQRNKGNFPGRFSGRQFSNSRSEMNVSTLELGDSALYLCASSLGGSDTEAFFGQGTRLTVV.

The chain joins TRBV6-5 to TRBJ2-7; D uncertain. Germline CDR1 is MNHEY and CDR2 is SVGAGI. The CDR3 runs 14 residues. V was trimmed by 7 bases and J by 7 bases, leaving 20 bases between them. The CDR3 reads CASITPTQVAEQYF. In nucleotides, the CDR3 is TGTGCCAGCATCACACCGACCCAGGTCGCGGAGCAGTACTTC.

V and J are TRBV6-6 and TRBJ1-4, with D unresolved. The V and J ends lost 0 bases and 6 bases respectively, with 11 bases between them. The V gene's germline CDR1 is MNHNY and CDR2 SVGAGI (reference sequence). The length of the CDR3 is 15 residues. The CDR3 nucleotides read TGTGCCAGCAGTTACTCATCACAAGGCGATGAAAAACTGTTTTTT. This gives the protein CASSYSSQGDEKLFF.

The chain is built from TRBV5-8 and TRBJ2-5; D possibly corresponds to TRBD2 (5 bases). The CDR3 sequence is 14 residues long. CDR1 is SGHTS and CDR2 is YDEGEE in the germline V gene. Between the trimmed V and J ends, which lost 1 base and 5 bases, there was a span of 12 bases. CDR3 sequence (DNA): TGTGCCAGCAGCTTGTGGACTCGCAGGGAGACCCAGTACTTC. As protein: CASSLWTRRETQYF.